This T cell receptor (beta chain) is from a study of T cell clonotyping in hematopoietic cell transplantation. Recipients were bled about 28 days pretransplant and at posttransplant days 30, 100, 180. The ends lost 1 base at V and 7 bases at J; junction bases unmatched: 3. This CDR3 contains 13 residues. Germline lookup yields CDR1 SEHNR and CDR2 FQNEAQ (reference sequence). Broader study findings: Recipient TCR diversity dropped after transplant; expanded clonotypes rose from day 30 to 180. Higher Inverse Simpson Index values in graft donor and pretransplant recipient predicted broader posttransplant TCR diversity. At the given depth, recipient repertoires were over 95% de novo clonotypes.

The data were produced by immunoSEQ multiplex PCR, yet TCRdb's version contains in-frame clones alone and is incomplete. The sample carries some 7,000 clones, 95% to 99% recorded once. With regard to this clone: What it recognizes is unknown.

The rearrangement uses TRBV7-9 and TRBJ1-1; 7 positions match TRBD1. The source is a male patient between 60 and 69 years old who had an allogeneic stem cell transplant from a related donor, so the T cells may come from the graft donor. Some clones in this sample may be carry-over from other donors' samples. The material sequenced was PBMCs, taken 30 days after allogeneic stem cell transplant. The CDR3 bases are TGTGCCAGCAGCTTAGTTACAGGGGATGAAGCTTTCTTT. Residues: CASSLVTGDEAFF.